These 32 T cell receptor beta chains were all obtained from the same sample, sequenced in a study of PD-1 blockade in classical Hodgkin lymphoma. Time point described: cycle 4 day 1 (C4D1), after 6 weeks of nivolumab. Each patient relapsed following autologous stem cell transplantation, and prior brentuximab vedotin exposure differed. Data came from immunoSEQ multiplex PCR; TCRdb stores just in-frame clones and leaves some out. This sample has about 31,000 clones, with roughly four fifths found just once. Sequences were derived from peripheral blood mononuclear cells (PBMCs), sampled before the fourth cycle of nivolumab. These receptors came from a human donor with classical Hodgkin lymphoma.

The rearrangement uses TRBV10-3 and TRBJ2-3; tentative D call: TRBD2 (6 bases). Trimming removed 3 bases from V and 6 bases from J, with 10 bases in between. Germline assignment: CDR1 ENHRY and CDR2 SYGVKD. CDR3 size: 13 residues. DNA for the CDR3: TGTGCCATCAGTGATAAAGGAGGGGATACGCAGTATTTT. It is translated as CAISDKGGDTQYF.

The chain recombines TRBV7-6 with TRBJ1-3; D is ambiguous. The germline CDR1 and CDR2 sequences are SGHVS and FNYEAQ. Between the trimmed V and J ends, which lost 4 bases and 0 bases, there was a span of 10 bases. This CDR3 contains 15 residues. DNA for the CDR3: TGTGCCAGCAGCTCACCTTCAAGCTCTGGAAACACCATATATTTT. Translated, it gives CASSSPSSSGNTIYF.

The chain combines TRBV28 with TRBJ1-6, with D perhaps matching TRBD1 (6 bases). Germline CDR1 and CDR2: MDHEN and SYDVKM. Trimming cost V 3 bases and J 1 base, with 10 bases left between them. The CDR3 covers 16 residues. The CDR3 DNA sequence: TGTGCCAGCAGTTTCGGCAGGGGTTCCTATAATTCACCCCTCCACTTT. It codes for CASSFGRGSYNSPLHF.

J is TRBJ2-3 and V is TRBV27; D is perhaps TRBD1 or TRBD2 (6 bases each). Between the trimmed V and J ends, which lost 3 bases and 1 base, there was a span of 14 bases. The CDR3 runs to 16 residues. Germline CDR1 MNHEY, CDR2 SMNVEV (reference sequence). The DNA of the CDR3 is TGTGCCAGCAGTTTGTTAAGGGGGGTAGGCACAGATACGCAGTATTTT. Its translation: CASSLLRGVGTDTQYF.

The chain combines TRBV19 with TRBJ1-1; tentative D call: TRBD1 (5 bases). From germline, CDR1 is LNHDA and CDR2 SQIVND (reference sequence). The CDR3 length is 15 residues. The ends were cut back, 5 bases at V and 6 bases at J, with 19 bases in the middle. CDR3 coding DNA: TGTGCCAGTAGTGGGGCCCCCGGGACCAGGGCTGAAGCTTTCTTT. Its translation is CASSGAPGTRAEAFF.

The sample holds a few counts of this clone. The CDR3 protein is CASSHRLSGTGGTGELFF. As DNA, the CDR3 is TGCGCCAGCAGCCACAGACTTTCCGGGACAGGGGGCACCGGGGAGCTGTTTTTT. V and J are TRBV4-3 and TRBJ2-2; 11 nucleotides match TRBD1. Germline trimming cut 3 bases from V and 4 bases from J; bases unmatched to any gene: 10. The CDR3 totals 18 residues. Looked up from germline, CDR1 is LGHNA and CDR2 is YSLEER.

DNA of the CDR3: TGTGCCAGTAGTATATCAGGGGGCGGGAATGGCTACACCTTC. Protein sequence: CASSISGGGNGYTF. J is TRBJ1-2 and V is TRBV19; 8 nucleotides agree with TRBD1. Germline V gene sequence: CDR1 LNHDA, CDR2 SQIVND (reference sequence). The trim removed 2 bases at V and 6 bases at J, leaving 5 bases unmatched. The CDR3 covers 14 residues. The entire variable domain, with the rest obtained from reference TRBV19 and TRBJ1-2, is as follows: DGGITQSPKYLFRKEGQNVTLSCEQNLNHDAMYWYRQDPGQGLRLIYYSQIVNDFQKGDIAEGYSVSREKKESFPLTVTSAQKNPTAFYLCASSISGGGNGYTFGSGTRLTVV.

This chain uses TRBV2 with TRBJ2-3; TRBD1 might be the D (6 bases). This CDR3 has 13 amino acids. Trimming pared 5 bases from V and 4 bases from J, leaving 10 bases between. Looked up from germline, CDR1 is SNHLY and CDR2 is FYNNEI. The CDR3 DNA reads as TGTGCCAGCAGTATGGGGGCCCCAGATACGCAGTATTTT. This sequence encodes CASSMGAPDTQYF. Filled out from reference TRBV2 and TRBJ2-3, the complete variable domain reads EPEVTQTPSHQVTQMGQEVILRCVPISNHLYFYWYRQILGQKVEFLVSFYNNEISEKSEIFDDQFSVERPDGSNFTLKIRSTKLEDSAMYFCASSMGAPDTQYFGPGTRLTVL.

The genes are TRBV6-6 and TRBJ2-7; D is tentatively TRBD1 or TRBD2 (5 bases each). Trimming pared 4 bases from V and 9 bases from J, leaving 22 bases between. This CDR3 contains 15 residues. CDR1 MNHNY and CDR2 SVGAGI come from the germline V gene (reference sequence). The CDR3 spells CASSSLGRVLDGQYF. CDR3 DNA sequence: TGTGCCAGCAGTTCCCTGGGACGGGTTCTCGACGGGCAGTACTTC.

The rearrangement uses TRBV7-9 and TRBJ2-6; 9 bases map to TRBD1. Germline trimming cut 10 bases from V and 0 bases from J; bases unmatched to any gene: 7. Germline CDR1 reads SEHNR; CDR2 reads FQNEAQ (reference sequence). The CDR3 sequence is 16 residues long. CDR3 region: CANTGQGTSGANVLTF. DNA for the CDR3: TGTGCCAATACGGGACAGGGTACCTCTGGGGCCAACGTCCTGACTTTC.

V is TRBV9 and J is TRBJ2-3; D is uncertain. Trimming shortened V by 0 bases and J by 6 bases, and 11 bases separated the two germline ends. The germline V gene has CDR1 SGDLS and CDR2 YYNGEE. The length of the CDR3 is 14 residues. The CDR3 is CASSVGATRDTQYF. CDR3 coding DNA: TGTGCCAGCAGCGTAGGGGCTACCAGGGATACGCAGTATTTT. The full variable domain, with the rest looked up from reference TRBV9 and TRBJ2-3, is DSGVTQTPKHLITATGQRVTLRCSPRSGDLSVYWYQQSLDQGLQFLIQYYNGEERAKGNILERFSAQQFPDLHSELNLSSLELGDSALYFCASSVGATRDTQYFGPGTRLTVL.

The V gene is TRBV7-9, the J gene TRBJ2-1; 8 nucleotides line up with TRBD2. J was trimmed by 6 bases and V by 7 bases; bases with no gene match: 5. CDR1 and CDR2 from the germline V gene are SEHNR and FQNEAQ (reference sequence). The CDR3 runs to 13 residues. CDR3 region: CASNGGVSNEQFF. The CDR3 DNA reads TGTGCCAGCAACGGGGGGGTCAGCAATGAGCAGTTCTTC.

The V gene is TRBV21-1, the J gene TRBJ1-2. TRBV21-1 is shown as a pseudogene. This CDR3 comprises 17 residues. DNA for the CDR3: TGTGCCAGCAGCAAAGATTGGAGGGGGTATGGCCCCTATGGCTACACCTTC. Translated: CASSKDWRGYGPYGYTF.

This rearrangement joins TRBV30 to TRBJ2-7, with D possibly matching TRBD2 (6 bases). Looked up from germline, CDR1 is GTSNPN and CDR2 is SVGIG (reference sequence). This CDR3 is built from 16 residues. Trimming stripped 0 bases from V and 0 bases from J, with 15 bases between. CDR3 bases: TGTGCCTGGAGTGTATCACCTAGCGCGAGCTCCTACGAGCAGTACTTC. Protein sequence: CAWSVSPSASSYEQYF. The whole variable domain, remainder taken from reference TRBV30 and TRBJ2-7, is SQTIHQWPATLVQPVGSPLSLECTVEGTSNPNLYWYRQAAGRGLQLLFYSVGIGQISSEVPQNLSASRPQDRQFILSSKKLLLSDSGFYLCAWSVSPSASSYEQYFGPGTRLTVT.

The V gene is TRBV2, the J gene TRBJ1-2, with TRBD1 matching 8 bases. Germline V gene sequence: CDR1 SNHLY, CDR2 FYNNEI. V gave up 2 bases and J gave up 7 bases; unmatched junction bases: 6. The CDR3 consists of 14 residues. CDR3 in amino acids: CASSELSQGGGYTF. Written as DNA, the CDR3 is TGTGCCAGCAGTGAACTATCACAGGGGGGTGGCTACACCTTC.

This clone showed up just a few times. The CDR3 nucleotides read TGTGCCAGCAGGAATCGGGCTAGCGGCACAGATACGCAGTATTTT. This gives the protein CASRNRASGTDTQYF. V and J are TRBV11-2 and TRBJ2-3; perhaps TRBD2 as D (6 bases). Trimming stripped 6 bases from V and 1 base from J, with 14 bases between. The CDR3 is 15 residues long. Looked up from germline, CDR1 is SGHAT and CDR2 is FQNNGV.

The V call is TRBV5-1, the J call TRBJ1-1; 11 bases agree with TRBD1. The CDR3 totals 15 residues. V dropped 0 bases and J dropped 7; count of bases not matched to a gene: 5. Germline CDR1 and CDR2: SGHRS and YFSETQ. CDR3 loop: CASSLARTGGSEAFF. The CDR3 DNA reads TGCGCCAGCAGCTTGGCGAGGACAGGGGGCAGTGAAGCTTTCTTT.

V gene TRBV6-1 combines with J gene TRBJ1-4; TRBD1 might be the D (5 bases). The germline CDR1 and CDR2 sequences are MNHNS and SASEGT. The CDR3 length is 15 residues. V was shortened by 0 bases and J by 3 bases, with 8 bases between the two germline ends. The CDR3 sequence is CASSEAEGANEKLFF. As DNA, the CDR3 is TGTGCCAGCAGTGAAGCGGAAGGGGCTAATGAAAAACTGTTTTTT.

V and J are TRBV27 and TRBJ2-5; D is perhaps TRBD2 (5 bases). The end of the DNA aligns better with TRBJ2-7, so the J call may be wrong. Germline loops: CDR1 MNHEY, CDR2 SMNVEV (reference sequence). The length of the CDR3 is 14 residues. In nucleotides, the CDR3 is TGTGCCAGCAGTCCGTTCCGAGGGAGCTACGAGCAGTACTTC. Translated, it gives CASSPFRGSYEQYF.

This sequence joins TRBV10-3 and TRBJ2-7, with 8 bases lining up with TRBD1. Trimming cost V 2 bases and J 7 bases; bases outside gene matches: 10. There are 15 residues in the CDR3. Germline CDR1 ENHRY, CDR2 SYGVKD. This CDR3 is CAISEPGQGGWEQYV. The CDR3 DNA follows: TGTGCCATCAGTGAGCCCGGACAGGGCGGGTGGGAGCAGTACGTC.

With respect to this clone: The same CDR3 arises from other DNA sequences in this sample as well. This rearrangement joins TRBV28 to TRBJ2-7, with D hard to call. Germline V lookup: CDR1 MDHEN, CDR2 SYDVKM. This CDR3 contains 11 residues. The ends were cut back, 3 bases at V and 4 bases at J, with 4 bases in the middle. DNA for the CDR3: TGTGCCAGCAGTTTCGCTTACGAGCAGTACTTC. Translating it yields CASSFAYEQYF.

The chain uses TRBV9 and TRBJ2-1; D unresolved. This CDR3 region has 13 residues. Trimming left V 0 bases short and J 9 bases short, with 10 bases between. Germline loops: CDR1 SGDLS, CDR2 YYNGEE. The CDR3 nucleotides read TGTGCCAGCAGCGTAGGGCTTTGGCGTGAGCAGTTCTTC. Protein sequence: CASSVGLWREQFF.

The gene calls are TRBV28 and TRBJ2-7; D might be TRBD2 (5 bases). Trimming took 8 bases from V and 2 from J, leaving 10 bases between them. Germline lookup yields CDR1 MDHEN and CDR2 SYDVKM. There are 12 residues in the CDR3. CDR3 DNA: TGTGCCAGCGGGAGCGACCCCTACGAGCAGTACTTC. The encoded protein is CASGSDPYEQYF.

The V call is TRBV12-2, the J call TRBJ2-2; the listed D gene, TRBD2, was not tested against the DNA. TRBV12-2 is termed a pseudogene. The CDR3 has 13 residues. CDR3 coding DNA: TGTGCAAGTCGCTTCTCCCCCTCCGGGGAGCTGTTTTTT. Translation gives CASRFSPSGELFF.

The rearrangement joins TRBV19 to TRBJ2-5; the match to TRBD1 covers 7 bases. There are 17 residues in the CDR3. Germline V gene sequence: CDR1 LNHDA, CDR2 SQIVND (reference sequence). V lost 2 bases, J lost 2 bases, and 11 bases stayed unmatched. The CDR3 DNA sequence: TGTGCCAGTAGTATACGGTCACCGCGCAGGGGGCAAGAGACCCAGTACTTC. It codes for CASSIRSPRRGQETQYF.

CDR3 bases: TGTGCCAGCAGCTTGATTTACAGGGGGAACACTGAAGCTTTCTTT. Its translation is CASSLIYRGNTEAFF. This rearrangement joins TRBV5-6 to TRBJ1-1; 7 bases fit TRBD1. Trimming removed 1 base from V and 1 base from J; junction bases left unmatched: 4. Germline CDR1 and CDR2: SGHDT and YYEEEE. This CDR3 spans 15 amino acids.

This clone appeared a few times. The rearrangement uses TRBV5-6 and TRBJ1-6; a weak D match, TRBD1 (6 bases). V lost 0 bases and J 8 bases, leaving 9 bases between the germline ends. Germline V gene sequence: CDR1 SGHDT, CDR2 YYEEEE. The CDR3 has 14 amino acids. CDR3 region: CASSLVGGDSPLHF. CDR3 DNA: TGTGCCAGCAGCTTGGTGGGGGGCGATTCACCCCTCCACTTT.

V is TRBV7-8 and J is TRBJ1-1; D is perhaps TRBD1 (5 bases). Germline V gives CDR1 SGHVS, CDR2 FQNEAQ. The CDR3 has 16 amino acids. V was clipped by 3 bases and J by 1 base, with 15 bases between them. This chain's CDR3 is CASSFGVPGPNTEAFF. The CDR3 DNA sequence: TGTGCCAGCAGCTTCGGTGTTCCGGGGCCGAACACTGAAGCTTTCTTT.

This clone appeared a single time. The chain combines TRBV6-1 with TRBJ1-6; D may be TRBD1 (5 bases). Trimming took 5 bases from V and 8 from J, leaving 13 bases between them. Germline-derived CDR1 and CDR2 are MNHNS and SASEGT. CDR3 length: 14 amino acids. CDR3: CASSIGARDSPLHF. DNA for the CDR3: TGTGCCAGCAGTATCGGGGCGCGGGATTCACCCCTCCACTTT.

The V and J genes are TRBV5-5 and TRBJ1-4, with TRBD1 identical over 9 bases. Germline lookup yields CDR1 SGHKS and CDR2 YYEKEE (reference sequence). The V segment lost 4 bases and the J segment 6 bases; nucleotides outside the gene matches: 7. The CDR3 runs 15 residues. In nucleotides, the CDR3 is TGTGCCAGCAGCCCAACAGGGGGCGTTTATGAAAAACTGTTTTTT. Protein product: CASSPTGGVYEKLFF. The variable domain in full, with the rest retrieved from reference TRBV5-5 and TRBJ1-4, is DAGVTQSPTHLIKTRGQQVTLRCSPISGHKSVSWYQQVLGQGPQFIFQYYEKEERGRGNFPDRFSARQFPNYSSELNVNALLLGDSALYLCASSPTGGVYEKLFFGSGTQLSVL.

The chain links TRBV7-9 to TRBJ1-1, with D perhaps TRBD1 (5 bases). V was cut by 4 bases and J by 1 base, with 13 bases left in between. In germline, CDR1 is SEHNR, CDR2 FQNEAQ (reference sequence). The CDR3 loop spans 15 amino acids. CDR3 coding DNA: TGTGCCAGCAGCTGGGCGGACGGGGCGAACACTGAAGCTTTCTTT. Its protein is CASSWADGANTEAFF.

The chain has TRBV7-9 and TRBJ2-3, with D possibly being TRBD1 (5 bases). The V end lost 8 bases, the J end lost 4 bases, and 16 bases lay between the germline ends. The germline V gene encodes CDR1 SEHNR and CDR2 FQNEAQ (reference sequence). The CDR3 is 14 residues long. The CDR3 DNA is TGTGCCAGCTCGCCAGGGTTAGGGCCAGATACGCAGTATTTT. Translating gives CASSPGLGPDTQYF.